These 24 T cell receptor beta chains originate from one sample sequenced in a study of blood T cell repertoires in COVID-19. Generated by immunoSEQ multiplex PCR, the TCRdb table keeps only in-frame clones and is missing some. The table records a few hundred thousand clones, 70% to 90% of them present only once. The sample was PBMCs or T cells enriched from blood (not recorded which). All receptors come from a man younger than 45 who had recovered from COVID-19.

CDR3: CASSLSGSGYGYTF. CDR3 nucleotides: TGTGCCAGCAGCTTATCTGGTTCGGGGTATGGCTACACCTTC. The chain combines TRBV7-9 with TRBJ1-2; D is undetermined. Trimming stripped 2 bases from V and 5 bases from J, with 12 bases between. This CDR3 is built from 14 residues. Germline V lookup: CDR1 SEHNR, CDR2 FQNEAQ (reference sequence).

The chain links TRBV5-4 to TRBJ1-5, with a possible D match to TRBD1 (5 bases). The CDR3 totals 14 residues. The V end lost 4 bases, the J end lost 6 bases, and 14 bases lay between the germline ends. CDR1 is SGHNT and CDR2 is YYREEE in the germline V gene (reference sequence). The chain's CDR3 is CASSAQERGQPQHF. The CDR3 nucleotides read TGTGCCAGCAGCGCACAGGAGCGCGGTCAGCCCCAGCATTTT. Together with reference TRBV5-4 and TRBJ1-5, the CDR3 gives the full variable domain: ETGVTQSPTHLIKTRGQQVTLRCSSQSGHNTVSWYQQALGQGPQFIFQYYREEENGRGNFPPRFSGLQFPNYSSELNVNALELDDSALYLCASSAQERGQPQHFGDGTRLSIL.

The chain has TRBV4-1 and TRBJ2-5, with TRBD2 identical over 10 bases. The CDR3 runs to 16 residues. In germline, CDR1 is MGHRA, CDR2 YSYEKL. V dropped 1 base and J dropped 1; count of bases not matched to a gene: 3. In DNA, the CDR3 is TGCGCCAGCAGCCAAGTGGCTAGCGGGGGCCAAGAGACCCAGTACTTC. Translated: CASSQVASGGQETQYF.

This chain uses TRBV7-8 with TRBJ1-3; D call uncertain. Per germline, CDR1 SGHVS and CDR2 FQNEAQ. There are 16 residues in the CDR3. The V end was cut by 5 bases, the J end by 0 bases, with 14 bases between. The CDR3 protein is CASSPAGGGSGNTIYF. For the CDR3, the DNA is TGTGCCAGCAGCCCCGCGGGCGGAGGCTCTGGAAACACCATATATTTT. Full variable domain (missing parts from reference TRBV7-8 and TRBJ1-3): GAGVSQSPRYKVAKRGQDVALRCDPISGHVSLFWYQQALGQGPEFLTYFQNEAQLDKSGLPSDRFFAERPEGSVSTLKIQRTQQEDSAVYLCASSPAGGGSGNTIYFGEGSWLTVV.

V usage is TRBV21-1 and J usage is TRBJ2-1; the DNA was not compared with TRBD2, the D call given in the table. TRBV21-1 is designated a pseudogene. This CDR3 is built from 11 residues. CDR3 nucleotides: TGTGCCAGAGATGAGTACAATGAGCAGTTCTTC. Protein sequence: CARDEYNEQFF.

Written as DNA, the CDR3 is TGTGCCAGCAGCTCCAGACAGGGGCCGACTGAAGCTTTCTTT. Amino acids: CASSSRQGPTEAFF. The V gene is TRBV7-2, the J gene TRBJ1-1; 8 nucleotides match TRBD1. Looked up from germline, CDR1 is SGHTA and CDR2 is FQGNSA. V lost 4 bases to trimming and J lost 5 bases; unmatched junction nucleotides: 6. This CDR3 is 14 amino acids long.

The chain recombines TRBV6-5 with TRBJ2-2, with TRBD2 as a possible D gene (5 bases). The CDR3 extends over 15 amino acids. Germline CDR1 MNHEY, CDR2 SVGAGI. V gave up 2 bases and J gave up 0 bases, with 7 bases separating them. Here the CDR3 reads CASSYGLTNTGELFF. CDR3 sequence (DNA): TGTGCCAGCAGTTACGGACTTACGAACACCGGGGAGCTGTTTTTT.

This chain joins TRBV4-2 and TRBJ2-7, with D maybe TRBD2 (6 bases). V was cut by 0 bases and J by 5 bases, with 8 bases left in between. CDR1 is LGHNA, CDR2 YNFKEQ, per germline. CDR3 length equals 13 residues. CDR3 bases: TGTGCCAGCAGCCAAGACCCGGGGGACGAGCAGTACTTC. It codes for CASSQDPGDEQYF.

The rearrangement links TRBV7-2 to TRBJ2-3, with 10 bases lining up with TRBD2. The CDR3 is made up of 18 amino acids. V shed 2 bases, J shed 0 bases, and the junction held 8 bases outside the gene matches. The germline CDR1 and CDR2 sequences are SGHTA and FQGNSA. This CDR3 reads CASSLRSSGGTSTDTQYF. For the CDR3, the DNA is TGTGCCAGCAGCTTAAGGTCTAGCGGGGGAACTAGCACAGATACGCAGTATTTT.

DNA for the CDR3: TGTGCCAGCAGAAGTGACAGCCTCGGAAACACCATATATTTT. Amino acid sequence: CASRSDSLGNTIYF. The chain recombines TRBV6-5 with TRBJ1-3, with D perhaps matching TRBD1 (5 bases). CDR1 and CDR2 from the germline V gene are MNHEY and SVGAGI. Trimming shortened V by 6 bases and J by 4 bases, and 13 bases separated the two germline ends. The length of the CDR3 is 14 residues.

The V and J genes are TRBV19 and TRBJ1-1, with 7 bases matching TRBD1. Germline CDR1 is LNHDA and CDR2 is SQIVND (reference sequence). The CDR3 sequence is 15 residues long. V was clipped by 4 bases and J by 1 base; unmatched bases: 6. DNA of the CDR3: TGTGCCAGTAGTAACAGGGGCAATGCGAACACTGAAGCTTTCTTT. Amino acid sequence: CASSNRGNANTEAFF.

The J gene is TRBJ2-7, the V gene TRBV18; the match to TRBD1 covers 7 bases. The junction had 14 bases not matched to a gene; V was cut back by 4 bases and J by 5 bases. Germline CDR1 is KGHSH and CDR2 is LQKENI. This CDR3 spans 16 amino acids. The CDR3 DNA reads TGTGCCAGCTCACTCCGACAGGGTAGTTCGGAGCACGAGCAGTACTTC. Amino acids: CASSLRQGSSEHEQYF.

The rearrangement uses TRBV7-2 and TRBJ1-4, with 8 bases lining up with TRBD1. The CDR3 is 15 amino acids. Germline CDR1 is SGHTA and CDR2 is FQGNSA. Unmatched junction bases numbered 10, after V lost 5 bases and J lost 8 bases. The CDR3 region has the DNA TGTGCCAGCAGCAAACGACAGGGGTCAGGGGAAAAACTGTTTTTT. It yields the protein CASSKRQGSGEKLFF. Complete variable domain (other parts from reference TRBV7-2 and TRBJ1-4): GAGVSQSPSNKVTEKGKDVELRCDPISGHTALYWYRQSLGQGLEFLIYFQGNSAPDKSGLPSDRFSAERTGGSVSTLTIQRTQQEDSAVYLCASSKRQGSGEKLFFGSGTQLSVL.

The V and J genes are TRBV6-6 and TRBJ2-3; 7 nucleotides agree with TRBD1. Per germline, CDR1 MNHNY and CDR2 SVGAGI (reference sequence). This CDR3 has 15 amino acids. V lost 6 bases to trimming and J lost 1 base; unmatched junction nucleotides: 7. The chain's CDR3 is CASSLGTERTDTQYF. CDR3 nucleotides: TGTGCCAGCAGCCTCGGGACAGAACGCACAGATACGCAGTATTTT.

The V call is TRBV12-3 or TRBV12-4, the J call TRBJ1-3; tentative D call: TRBD1 (6 bases). The CDR3 consists of 13 residues. V lost 6 bases, J lost 3 bases, and 9 bases lay in between. The CDR3, as DNA: TGTGCCAGCAGGCCAGGGGTTGGAAACACCATATATTTT. Encoded protein: CASRPGVGNTIYF.

This clone was detected only a few times. V usage is TRBV4-3 and J usage is TRBJ1-2; maybe TRBD1 (6 bases). The CDR3 loop spans 13 amino acids. CDR1 LGHNA and CDR2 YSLEER come from the germline V gene. Deletions cut 0 bases from V and 8 bases from J, with 10 bases between. The DNA for the CDR3 is TGCGCCAGCAGCCAAGAAGGGGGGGGAGGCTACACCTTC. Protein sequence: CASSQEGGGGYTF.

V usage is TRBV5-1 and J usage is TRBJ1-4, with 7 bases identical to TRBD1. The CDR3 is made up of 16 amino acids. In germline, CDR1 is SGHRS, CDR2 YFSETQ. With 4 bases clipped from V and 8 bases from J, the junction kept 14 bases outside the gene matches. The CDR3, as DNA: TGCGCCAGCAGCGAAGCACCGGGACAGAGTGGGGAAAAACTGTTTTTT. Its translation: CASSEAPGQSGEKLFF.

This chain links TRBV5-4 with TRBJ1-2; 7 nucleotides match TRBD1. This CDR3 is 14 amino acids long. Germline V gene sequence: CDR1 SGHNT, CDR2 YYREEE (reference sequence). After removal of 1 base from V and 3 bases from J, the junction contained 3 bases not matched to a gene. The CDR3: CASSLTGTDYGYTF. The CDR3 bases are TGTGCCAGCAGCTTGACCGGGACAGACTATGGCTACACCTTC. The full variable domain, rest sourced from reference TRBV5-4 and TRBJ1-2, is ETGVTQSPTHLIKTRGQQVTLRCSSQSGHNTVSWYQQALGQGPQFIFQYYREEENGRGNFPPRFSGLQFPNYSSELNVNALELDDSALYLCASSLTGTDYGYTFGSGTRLTVV.

V and J are TRBV2 and TRBJ1-1; D is perhaps TRBD1 (6 bases). V lost 7 bases to trimming and J lost 1 base, with 19 bases between them. In germline, CDR1 is SNHLY, CDR2 FYNNEI. CDR3 size: 16 residues. The CDR3 region has the DNA TGTGCCAGCATTCTAGGGCAGGGGATCGGGAACACTGAAGCTTTCTTT. It codes for CASILGQGIGNTEAFF.

The chain carries TRBV29-1 and TRBJ1-1, with D perhaps TRBD1 (5 bases). CDR1 SQVTM and CDR2 ANQGSEA come from the germline V gene. The CDR3 consists of 12 residues. V lost 7 bases and J 4 bases, leaving 13 bases between the germline ends. The CDR3 loop is CSADPGVTEAFF. Written as DNA, the CDR3 is TGCAGCGCCGACCCGGGGGTCACTGAAGCTTTCTTT.

This chain joins TRBV2 and TRBJ1-5, with D maybe TRBD1 (6 bases). The CDR3 consists of 15 residues. V was trimmed by 5 bases and J by 3 bases, leaving 14 bases between them. Germline assignment: CDR1 SNHLY and CDR2 FYNNEI. The CDR3 spells CASSPQGQVNQPQHF. The CDR3 bases are TGTGCCAGCAGTCCACAGGGTCAGGTCAATCAGCCCCAGCATTTT. The full variable domain, with the rest looked up from reference TRBV2 and TRBJ1-5, is EPEVTQTPSHQVTQMGQEVILRCVPISNHLYFYWYRQILGQKVEFLVSFYNNEISEKSEIFDDQFSVERPDGSNFTLKIRSTKLEDSAMYFCASSPQGQVNQPQHFGDGTRLSIL.

The chain combines TRBV6-1 with TRBJ2-5; D is perhaps TRBD1 (6 bases). The V end lost 1 base, the J end lost 7 bases, and 16 bases lay between the germline ends. The CDR3 runs 15 residues. The V gene's germline CDR1 is MNHNS and CDR2 SASEGT. CDR3 bases: TGTGCCAGCAGTGAAGGGACAGCCCAAGGCGGGACCCAGTACTTC. Encoded protein: CASSEGTAQGGTQYF.

The chain combines TRBV19 with TRBJ1-3; D is unresolved. The CDR3 length is 15 residues. From germline, CDR1 is LNHDA and CDR2 SQIVND (reference sequence). Trimming pared 4 bases from V and 4 bases from J, leaving 14 bases between. The CDR3 DNA is TGTGCCAGTAGTAGAGCCGATCAAACGGGAAACACCATATATTTT. Amino acids: CASSRADQTGNTIYF. The full variable domain, rest sourced from reference TRBV19 and TRBJ1-3, is DGGITQSPKYLFRKEGQNVTLSCEQNLNHDAMYWYRQDPGQGLRLIYYSQIVNDFQKGDIAEGYSVSREKKESFPLTVTSAQKNPTAFYLCASSRADQTGNTIYFGEGSWLTVV.

The chain has TRBV5-1 and TRBJ2-2; TRBD1 aligns across 7 bases. Per the germline V gene, CDR1 is SGHRS and CDR2 is YFSETQ. After removal of 1 base from V and 5 bases from J, the junction contained 5 bases not matched to a gene. This CDR3 is 15 amino acids long. Written as DNA, the CDR3 is TGCGCCAGCAGCTTGAGGCAGGGGGATACCGGGGAGCTGTTTTTT. This encodes CASSLRQGDTGELFF.